Below, one TCR beta chain is given with its context. Its antigen remains unidentified. This CDR3 contains 15 residues. The germline V and J ends were trimmed by 5 bases and 5 bases, with 16 bases remaining between them. Germline CDR1 is SGHAT and CDR2 is FQNNGV. The data belong to a study of STAT5B mutations in CD4+ large granular lymphocyte leukemia. Background on the study: CD8+ depletion followed by anti-CD4 microbead selection was applied to cryopreserved cells.

Study outcomes and limitations: 8/27 top patient clones versus 2/35 control clones were TRBV06-family.

Bead-separated CD4+, CD4+CD8+, CD57+ or CD56+ fractions, or PBMC, were used. In the authors' methods: Productive clonotypes were detectable down to 2.59 x 10-5 frequency. Profiled with immunoSEQ multiplex PCR; TCRdb holds only in-frame clones, not every one. V and J calls and clone size follow that table, whereas D and trimming were derived from the DNA. The sample has about 5,000 clones, roughly 77% seen once; the top ten hold approximately 7.6%. The receptor comes from a man in his 70s with CD4+ T-cell large granular lymphocyte leukemia. Material: PBMCs. The chain carries TRBV11-2 and TRBJ2-1; D remains unclear. The CDR3 DNA sequence: TGTGCCAGCAGCCAGAACAATAATCAAAACAATGAGCAGTTCTTC. It encodes CASSQNNNQNNEQFF.